The 16 T cell receptor beta chains below all came from one sample that was sequenced in a study of CD8+ T cells in alopecia areata. Sample treatment: oral pan-JAK inhibitor, 5-10 mg twice daily. Sequencing relied on a cDNA template that was reverse transcribed from extracted RNA. Assay used: immunoSEQ multiplex PCR; TCRdb lists only in-frame clones, some missing. The sample consists of some 220,000 clones, about 50% of them appearing once. Material: CD4+ T cells sorted from blood, obtained at week 4, from a patient treated with tofacitinib. The source of these receptors is a human donor with alopecia areata.

A single count supports this clone. The chain recombines TRBV9 with TRBJ1-1, with D maybe TRBD1 (6 bases). The V and J ends lost 4 bases and 2 bases respectively, with 12 bases between them. This CDR3 has 14 amino acids. Germline assignment: CDR1 SGDLS and CDR2 YYNGEE. CDR3 nucleotide sequence: TGTGCCAGCAGCTTGGGACAACGAAACACTGAAGCTTTCTTT. Its translation is CASSLGQRNTEAFF.

The chain employs TRBV9 and TRBJ2-7; 7 bases map to TRBD1. CDR1 is SGDLS and CDR2 is YYNGEE in the germline V gene. The CDR3 contains 14 residues. The trim removed 0 bases at V and 2 bases at J, leaving 2 bases unmatched. CDR3: CASSVGDSPYEQYF. The DNA of the CDR3 is TGTGCCAGCAGCGTAGGGGACAGTCCCTACGAGCAGTACTTC.

This clone was counted only a few times. The chain couples TRBV2 to TRBJ1-1, with 8 nucleotides matching TRBD1. Trimming at V came to 4 bases and at J to 11 bases, leaving 3 bases not matched to a gene. The germline gives CDR1 SNHLY, CDR2 FYNNEI. The CDR3 totals 11 residues. The CDR3 protein is CASSVGTGAFF. In nucleotides, the CDR3 is TGTGCCAGCAGTGTGGGGACAGGCGCTTTCTTT.

This chain joins TRBV30 and TRBJ1-2; 10 bases are shared with TRBD1. The CDR3 totals 13 residues. The trim removed 3 bases at V and 7 bases at J, leaving 5 bases unmatched. Germline CDR1 and CDR2: GTSNPN and SVGIG (reference sequence). CDR3 sequence: CAWSRDRGGGYTF. The CDR3, as DNA: TGTGCCTGGAGCCGGGACAGGGGTGGTGGCTACACCTTC.

The CDR3 region is CASRWTGNTEAFF. The CDR3 coding sequence is TGTGCCAGCAGGTGGACGGGAAACACTGAAGCTTTCTTT. The V call is TRBV28, the J call TRBJ1-1; D remains unclear. The V end was cut by 6 bases, the J end by 2 bases, with 10 bases between. The CDR3 loop spans 13 amino acids. In germline, CDR1 is MDHEN, CDR2 SYDVKM. Full variable domain (rest looked up from reference TRBV28 and TRBJ1-1): DVKVTQSSRYLVKRTGEKVFLECVQDMDHENMFWYRQDPGLGLRLIYFSYDVKMKEKGDIPEGYSVSREKKERFSLILESASTNQTSMYLCASRWTGNTEAFFGQGTRLTVV.

V is TRBV6-6 and J is TRBJ1-2; 9 nucleotides line up with TRBD1. Germline loops: CDR1 MNHNY, CDR2 SVGAGI (reference sequence). The CDR3 has 14 amino acids. V was clipped by 2 bases and J by 8 bases; unmatched bases: 6. CDR3 sequence: CASSYAGTGLGYTF. The CDR3 DNA sequence: TGTGCCAGCAGTTACGCCGGGACAGGGTTAGGCTACACCTTC.

About this clone: The sample has other DNA sequences that encode this CDR3 too. J is TRBJ2-3 and V is TRBV7-2; possible D gene TRBD2, 6 bases. The germline gives CDR1 SGHTA, CDR2 FQGNSA. V was trimmed by 4 bases and J by 6 bases, leaving 11 bases between them. This CDR3 spans 13 amino acids. The CDR3 sequence: CASSSRLVDTQYF. The CDR3, as DNA: TGTGCCAGCAGCTCGAGACTAGTTGATACGCAGTATTTT.

This sequence joins TRBV9 and TRBJ2-2; TRBD1 agrees at 7 bases. Trimming removed 4 bases from V and 6 bases from J; junction bases left unmatched: 12. CDR1 and CDR2 (germline): SGDLS, YYNGEE. CDR3 size: 16 residues. The CDR3 spells CASSSRTGSAAGELFF. For the CDR3, the DNA is TGTGCCAGCAGCTCCAGGACAGGATCGGCGGCCGGGGAGCTGTTTTTT. The full variable domain, with the rest looked up from reference TRBV9 and TRBJ2-2, is DSGVTQTPKHLITATGQRVTLRCSPRSGDLSVYWYQQSLDQGLQFLIQYYNGEERAKGNILERFSAQQFPDLHSELNLSSLELGDSALYFCASSSRTGSAAGELFFGEGSRLTVL.

The chain recombines TRBV6-5 with TRBJ2-1, with TRBD2 matching 11 bases. The CDR3 has 15 amino acids. Per the germline V gene, CDR1 is MNHEY and CDR2 is SVGAGI. V gave up 4 bases and J gave up 3 bases; unmatched junction bases: 2. CDR3 loop: CASSSTSGGYNEQFF. The CDR3 bases are TGTGCCAGCAGTTCCACTAGCGGGGGCTACAATGAGCAGTTCTTC.

In this sample, this clone turned up once. The chain joins TRBV7-9 to TRBJ2-3, with a tentative D call TRBD2 (5 bases). The CDR3 contains 15 residues. V was trimmed by 1 base and J by 0 bases, leaving 8 bases between them. Germline-derived CDR1 and CDR2 are SEHNR and FQNEAQ (reference sequence). CDR3 nucleotides: TGTGCCAGCAGCTTAGGGATAGCGAGCACAGATACGCAGTATTTT. Its translation: CASSLGIASTDTQYF.

The count of this clone is one. The V call is TRBV29-1, the J call TRBJ2-5, with TRBD2 matching over 7 bases. Germline values: CDR1 SQVTM, CDR2 ANQGSEA. The CDR3 length is 11 residues. V lost 4 bases, J lost 5 bases, and 1 base stayed unmatched. In DNA, the CDR3 is TGCAGCGTTGGGCGGGGGGAGACCCAGTACTTC. Residues: CSVGRGETQYF.

The chain links TRBV9 to TRBJ2-7, with 8 nucleotides matching TRBD2. The J segment lost 2 bases and the V segment lost 4 bases, leaving 8 bases of the junction unmatched. The CDR3 covers 15 residues. Germline-derived CDR1 and CDR2 are SGDLS and YYNGEE. CDR3 loop: CASSKGLAGAYEQYF. The CDR3 coding sequence is TGTGCCAGCAGCAAAGGACTAGCTGGCGCCTACGAGCAGTACTTC.

This chain links TRBV7-9 with TRBJ2-7; D call uncertain. V was shortened by 5 bases and J by 7 bases, with 9 bases between the two germline ends. CDR3 length equals 11 residues. Germline CDR1 SEHNR, CDR2 FQNEAQ (reference sequence). The CDR3 DNA sequence: TGTGCCAGCAGCCCCATGTATGAGCAGTACTTC. It specifies CASSPMYEQYF.

The chain couples TRBV9 to TRBJ1-5; D perhaps matches TRBD1 (5 bases). Trimming removed 4 bases at V and 15 bases at J, with 23 bases between. This CDR3 has 14 residues. The germline CDR1 and CDR2 sequences are SGDLS and YYNGEE. CDR3 nucleotides: TGTGCCAGCAGCCCCACACCCGACAGCATCTCTCCGCATTTT. Its translation is CASSPTPDSISPHF.

This clone showed up just a few times. This chain uses TRBV18 with TRBJ1-2, with a possible D match to TRBD1 (6 bases). This CDR3 has 17 residues. V was pared by 3 bases and J by 2 bases, with 19 bases between. Germline values: CDR1 KGHSH, CDR2 LQKENI. CDR3 protein: CASSPPSGRGRNYGYTF. As DNA, the CDR3 is TGTGCCAGCTCACCCCCCTCGGGGCGGGGGCGCAACTATGGCTACACCTTC.

The chain has TRBV7-2 and TRBJ1-6, with 7 nucleotides matching TRBD1. The CDR3 has 15 residues. Germline V lookup: CDR1 SGHTA, CDR2 FQGNSA. J lost 7 bases, V lost 5 bases, and 8 bases had no gene match. This chain's CDR3 is CASSTRGTENSPLHF. For the CDR3, the DNA is TGTGCCAGCAGCACCCGCGGGACAGAAAATTCACCCCTCCACTTT.